These 15 T cell receptor beta chains came from one sample sequenced in a study of PD-1 blockade in classical Hodgkin lymphoma. Sample time point: cycle 4 day 1 (C4D1), after about 6 weeks of nivolumab. The patients all showed relapse after autologous stem cell transplantation, while their brentuximab vedotin exposure varied. Only in-frame clones appear in the TCRdb table, and some are missing; sequencing was by immunoSEQ multiplex PCR. Of about 31,000 clones in the sample, around 80% were seen once. The sample consisted of peripheral blood mononuclear cells (PBMCs), taken before the fourth cycle of nivolumab. The receptors were gathered from a human donor with classical Hodgkin lymphoma.

The genes are TRBV5-1 and TRBJ2-1; 11 bases match TRBD2. Trimming took 2 bases from V and 6 from J; bases not matched to a gene: 4. The CDR3 covers 15 residues. The germline V gene has CDR1 SGHRS and CDR2 YFSETQ. Here the CDR3 DNA reads TGCGCCAGCAGCTTCTCTAGCGGGGGGATCAATGAGCAGTTCTTC. It is translated as CASSFSSGGINEQFF.

This chain uses TRBV19 with TRBJ1-1, with D hard to call. The V end lost 6 bases, the J end lost 3 bases, and 17 bases lay between the germline ends. Germline CDR1 reads LNHDA; CDR2 reads SQIVND (reference sequence). This CDR3 comprises 15 residues. CDR3 in amino acids: CASRKTRELDTEAFF. The CDR3 DNA is TGTGCCAGTAGAAAGACGAGGGAGCTAGACACTGAAGCTTTCTTT. Variable domain in full (rest from reference TRBV19 and TRBJ1-1): DGGITQSPKYLFRKEGQNVTLSCEQNLNHDAMYWYRQDPGQGLRLIYYSQIVNDFQKGDIAEGYSVSREKKESFPLTVTSAQKNPTAFYLCASRKTRELDTEAFFGQGTRLTVV.

V and J are TRBV19 and TRBJ2-7, with 11 nucleotides matching TRBD2. CDR1 is LNHDA and CDR2 is SQIVND in the germline V gene (reference sequence). Trimming removed 6 bases from V and 2 bases from J; junction bases left unmatched: 9. This CDR3 has 16 residues. The CDR3 loop reads CASSSQGGLAAYEQYF. CDR3 DNA sequence: TGTGCCAGTAGCTCCCAAGGGGGACTAGCGGCCTACGAGCAGTACTTC.

About this clone itself: The junction departs from germline at one end; a sequencing error may be responsible. V is TRBV4-2 and J is TRBJ1-1; D is perhaps TRBD1 (6 bases). This CDR3 contains 14 residues. Germline V gives CDR1 LGHNA, CDR2 YNFKEQ. CDR3 nucleotides: TGTGCCAGCAACCAAGGGGGGCCCAACACTGAAGCTTTCTTT. Protein sequence: CASNQGGPNTEAFF.

The chain recombines TRBV5-6 with TRBJ1-3, with D perhaps TRBD1 (6 bases). Germline CDR1 reads SGHDT; CDR2 reads YYEEEE. V was trimmed by 4 bases and J by 4 bases, leaving 9 bases between them. This CDR3 region has 13 residues. CDR3 amino acids: CASSSTGGNTIYF. In nucleotides, the CDR3 is TGTGCCAGCAGCAGTACAGGGGGAAACACCATATATTTT.

V is TRBV7-2 and J is TRBJ1-1; D is possibly TRBD1 (5 bases). Trimming took off 5 bases at V and 8 bases at J, with 9 bases between the two ends. Per germline, CDR1 SGHTA and CDR2 FQGNSA. CDR3 length: 11 amino acids. The CDR3 DNA sequence: TGTGCCAGCAGCAAAGGGACGGAAGCTTTCTTT. Protein sequence: CASSKGTEAFF.

This rearrangement joins TRBV25-1 to TRBJ2-5; D unclear. The CDR3 runs 15 residues. Germline lookup yields CDR1 MGHDK and CDR2 SYGVNS. V lost 1 base and J lost 2, with 11 bases in between. Here the CDR3 DNA reads TGTGCCAGCAGTGAATTTCGACTTTCTCAAGAGACCCAGTACTTC. Protein sequence: CASSEFRLSQETQYF.

The chain recombines TRBV5-8 with TRBJ1-1, with unresolved D. Germline-derived CDR1 and CDR2 are SGHTS and YDEGEE. Between the trimmed V and J ends, which lost 4 bases and 0 bases, there was a span of 7 bases. The CDR3 sequence is 13 residues long. The CDR3 sequence is CASSPSLNTEAFF. DNA for the CDR3: TGTGCCAGCAGCCCATCCCTGAACACTGAAGCTTTCTTT.

This clone has a single count. The rearrangement uses TRBV5-1 and TRBJ1-1; no clear D gene. Germline values: CDR1 SGHRS, CDR2 YFSETQ. The CDR3 runs to 14 residues. The V end was cut by 4 bases, the J end by 1 base, with 11 bases between. The CDR3 sequence: CASSIGERNTEAFF. CDR3 DNA sequence: TGCGCCAGCAGCATTGGGGAGAGGAACACTGAAGCTTTCTTT.

This chain links TRBV5-6 with TRBJ2-7, with D tentatively TRBD2 (6 bases). CDR1 and CDR2 (germline): SGHDT, YYEEEE. The CDR3 is 15 amino acids. The germline V and J ends were trimmed by 3 bases and 2 bases, with 15 bases remaining between them. This CDR3 is CASSSAGTGPYEQYF. CDR3 bases: TGTGCCAGCAGCTCGGCCGGGACTGGGCCCTACGAGCAGTACTTC.

The CDR3 loop is CASSFHREGTEAFF. CDR3 coding DNA: TGTGCCAGCAGCTTTCACAGGGAAGGAACTGAAGCTTTCTTT. The V and J genes are TRBV7-8 and TRBJ1-1; D is perhaps TRBD1 (6 bases). V shed 3 bases and J shed 5 bases, with 13 bases lying between them. The CDR3 runs 14 residues. Germline loops: CDR1 SGHVS, CDR2 FQNEAQ.

CDR3 nucleotides: TGCGCCAGCAGTGCCGGGACAGCTGGAAACACCATATATTTT. It codes for CASSAGTAGNTIYF. The chain carries TRBV10-2 and TRBJ1-3, with TRBD1 matching 7 bases. Unmatched junction bases numbered 2, after V lost 4 bases and J lost 2 bases. The length of the CDR3 is 14 residues. Germline CDR1 reads WSHSY; CDR2 reads SAAADI.

The CDR3 region is CASSQETTGLIGSGNTIYF. The CDR3 DNA sequence: TGCGCCAGCAGCCAAGAAACGACAGGATTGATAGGGTCTGGAAACACCATATATTTT. The gene calls are TRBV4-3 and TRBJ1-3, with a tentative D call TRBD1 (6 bases). In germline, CDR1 is LGHNA, CDR2 YSLEER. The CDR3 extends over 19 amino acids. V lost 0 bases to trimming and J lost 1 base, with 19 bases between them.

The chain combines TRBV5-4 with TRBJ1-4; 7 nucleotides line up with TRBD1. J lost 0 bases, V lost 2 bases, and 4 bases had no gene match. Germline CDR1 is SGHNT and CDR2 is YYREEE (reference sequence). The CDR3 contains 16 residues. As DNA, the CDR3 is TGTGCCAGCAGCTTAGGGACAGACCCAACTAATGAAAAACTGTTTTTT. As protein: CASSLGTDPTNEKLFF. The full variable domain, its missing parts supplied by reference TRBV5-4 and TRBJ1-4, is ETGVTQSPTHLIKTRGQQVTLRCSSQSGHNTVSWYQQALGQGPQFIFQYYREEENGRGNFPPRFSGLQFPNYSSELNVNALELDDSALYLCASSLGTDPTNEKLFFGSGTQLSVL.

The chain joins TRBV2 to TRBJ2-5; D call uncertain. Between the trimmed V and J ends, which lost 4 bases and 5 bases, there was a span of 14 bases. This CDR3 has 14 residues. Germline assignment: CDR1 SNHLY and CDR2 FYNNEI. CDR3 nucleotides: TGTGCCAGCAGTGTGCGCCGTGGGGTCGAGACCCAGTACTTC. As protein: CASSVRRGVETQYF.